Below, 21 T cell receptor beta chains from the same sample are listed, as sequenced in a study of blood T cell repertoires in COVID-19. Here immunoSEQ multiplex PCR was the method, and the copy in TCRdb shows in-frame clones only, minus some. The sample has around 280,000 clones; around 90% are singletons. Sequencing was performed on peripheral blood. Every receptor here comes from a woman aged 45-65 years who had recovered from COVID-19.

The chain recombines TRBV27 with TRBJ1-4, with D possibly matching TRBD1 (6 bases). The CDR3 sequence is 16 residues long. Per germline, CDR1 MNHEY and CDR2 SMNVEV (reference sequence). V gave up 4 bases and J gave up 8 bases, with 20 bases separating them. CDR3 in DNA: TGTGCCAGCAGTTCCACCCGGGCACAGGGAGGGGAAAAACTGTTTTTT. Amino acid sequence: CASSSTRAQGGEKLFF.

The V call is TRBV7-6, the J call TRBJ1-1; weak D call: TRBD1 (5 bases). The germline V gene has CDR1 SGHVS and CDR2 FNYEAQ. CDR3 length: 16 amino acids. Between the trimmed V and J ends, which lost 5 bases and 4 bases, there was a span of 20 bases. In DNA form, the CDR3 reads TGTGCCAGCAGCCTGAGCGGGGCATTAGTAGGCACTGAAGCTTTCTTT. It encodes CASSLSGALVGTEAFF. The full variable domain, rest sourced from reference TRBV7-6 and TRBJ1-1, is GAGVSQSPRYKVTKRGQDVALRCDPISGHVSLYWYRQALGQGPEFLTYFNYEAQQDKSGLPNDRFSAERPEGSISTLTIQRTEQRDSAMYRCASSLSGALVGTEAFFGQGTRLTVV.

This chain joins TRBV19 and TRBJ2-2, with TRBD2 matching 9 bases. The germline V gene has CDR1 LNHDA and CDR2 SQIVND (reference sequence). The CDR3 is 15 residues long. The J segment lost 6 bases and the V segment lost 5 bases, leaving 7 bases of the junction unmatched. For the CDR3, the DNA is TGTGCCAGTAGTGGGGCTAGCGGGGACTCCGGGGAGCTGTTTTTT. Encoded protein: CASSGASGDSGELFF.

DNA for the CDR3: TGTGCCAGCAGCTTAAGACTAGCGAGAAGAACCTACGAGCAGTACTTC. Translating gives CASSLRLARRTYEQYF. The chain carries TRBV5-6 and TRBJ2-7, with 8 bases aligning to TRBD2. Germline V gives CDR1 SGHDT, CDR2 YYEEEE. The ends lost 2 bases at V and 2 bases at J; junction bases unmatched: 9. The CDR3 is 16 amino acids.

CDR3 nucleotide sequence: TGTGCCAGCAGCTTAGGGAGGCCAGGGGAGTTTCGGGGCACTGAAGCTTTCTTT. This gives the protein CASSLGRPGEFRGTEAFF. This chain uses TRBV7-8 with TRBJ1-1; D might be TRBD1 (6 bases). The CDR3 has 18 amino acids. V shed 1 base and J shed 4 bases, with 22 bases lying between them. CDR1 SGHVS and CDR2 FQNEAQ come from the germline V gene.

The CDR3 DNA follows: TGTGCCAGCAGCCCCGACACCGGGGAGCTGTTTTTT. Its protein is CASSPDTGELFF. The J gene is TRBJ2-2, the V gene TRBV7-2; D unclear. Germline-derived CDR1 and CDR2 are SGHTA and FQGNSA. The CDR3 is 12 amino acids. V was shortened by 5 bases and J by 3 bases, with 4 bases between the two germline ends.

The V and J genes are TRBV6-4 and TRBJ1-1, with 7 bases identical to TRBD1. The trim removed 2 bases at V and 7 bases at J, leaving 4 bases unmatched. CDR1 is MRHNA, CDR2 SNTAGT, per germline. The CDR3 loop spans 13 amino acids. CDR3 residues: CASSDRGPGEAFF. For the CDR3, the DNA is TGTGCCAGCAGTGACAGGGGGCCTGGTGAAGCTTTCTTT.

The CDR3 region is CASSLVARANTEAFF. The CDR3 nucleotides read TGTGCCAGCAGCTTGGTGGCCAGGGCGAACACTGAAGCTTTCTTT. The chain has TRBV5-5 and TRBJ1-1, with D possibly being TRBD1 (5 bases). This CDR3 has 15 amino acids. The germline V gene encodes CDR1 SGHKS and CDR2 YYEKEE (reference sequence). V gave up 0 bases and J gave up 1 base, with 10 bases separating them.

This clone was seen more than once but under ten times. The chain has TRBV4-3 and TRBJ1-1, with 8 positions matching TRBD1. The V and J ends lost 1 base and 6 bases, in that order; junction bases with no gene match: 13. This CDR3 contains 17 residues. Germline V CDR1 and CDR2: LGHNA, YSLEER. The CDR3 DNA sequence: TGCGCCAGCAGCCAAGGTTCGGTGTTGGACAGGGTGGCTGAAGCTTTCTTT. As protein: CASSQGSVLDRVAEAFF.

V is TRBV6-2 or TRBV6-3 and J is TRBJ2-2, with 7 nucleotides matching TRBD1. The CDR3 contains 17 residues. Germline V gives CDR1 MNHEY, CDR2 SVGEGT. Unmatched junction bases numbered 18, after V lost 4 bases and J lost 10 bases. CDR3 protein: CASSSQGLRAGTEELFF. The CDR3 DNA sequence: TGTGCCAGCAGTTCCCAAGGTTTGCGGGCAGGGACAGAGGAGCTGTTTTTT.

DNA for the CDR3: TGTGCCAGCAGCTTGGGGGGGAGCTACCAGCCCCAGCATTTT. Translated, it gives CASSLGGSYQPQHF. The chain joins TRBV7-2 to TRBJ1-5, with D perhaps matching TRBD1 (5 bases). The CDR3 covers 14 residues. The V end lost 3 bases, the J end lost 7 bases, and 13 bases lay between the germline ends. Germline V gene data show CDR1 as SGHTA and CDR2 as FQGNSA.

The CDR3 loop is CASSPGAGTGELFF. CDR3 DNA: TGTGCCAGCTCACCGGGGGCAGGAACCGGGGAGCTGTTTTTT. The chain has TRBV18 and TRBJ2-2, with D possibly TRBD1 on 6 matching bases. The CDR3 extends over 14 amino acids. The ends were cut back, 3 bases at V and 5 bases at J, with 10 bases in the middle. Per the germline V gene, CDR1 is KGHSH and CDR2 is LQKENI.

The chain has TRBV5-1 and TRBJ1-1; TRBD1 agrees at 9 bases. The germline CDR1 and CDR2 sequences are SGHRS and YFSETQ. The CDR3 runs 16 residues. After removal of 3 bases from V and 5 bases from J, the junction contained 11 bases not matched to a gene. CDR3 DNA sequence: TGCGCCAGCAGCTCGCGCCCGGGACAGGGTGGTACTGAAGCTTTCTTT. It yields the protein CASSSRPGQGGTEAFF.

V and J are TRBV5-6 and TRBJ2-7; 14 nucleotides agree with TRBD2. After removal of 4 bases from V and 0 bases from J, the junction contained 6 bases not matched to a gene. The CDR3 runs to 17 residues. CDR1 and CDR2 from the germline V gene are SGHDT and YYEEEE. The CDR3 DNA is TGTGCCAGCAGCCAGGGACTAGCGGGGGCTTTCTCCTACGAGCAGTACTTC. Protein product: CASSQGLAGAFSYEQYF.

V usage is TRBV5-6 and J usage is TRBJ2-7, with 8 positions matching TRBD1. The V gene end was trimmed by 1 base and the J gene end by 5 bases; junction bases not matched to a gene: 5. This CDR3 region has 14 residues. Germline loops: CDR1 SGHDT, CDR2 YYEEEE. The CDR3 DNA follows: TGTGCCAGCAGCTTGAGACAGGGGATCCACGAGCAGTACTTC. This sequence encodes CASSLRQGIHEQYF.

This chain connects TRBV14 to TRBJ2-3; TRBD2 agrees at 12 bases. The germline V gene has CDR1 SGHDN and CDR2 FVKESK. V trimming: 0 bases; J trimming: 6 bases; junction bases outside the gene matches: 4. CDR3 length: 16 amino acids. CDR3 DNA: TGTGCCAGCAGCCAAGATCGACTAGCGGGAGAGGATACGCAGTATTTT. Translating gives CASSQDRLAGEDTQYF.

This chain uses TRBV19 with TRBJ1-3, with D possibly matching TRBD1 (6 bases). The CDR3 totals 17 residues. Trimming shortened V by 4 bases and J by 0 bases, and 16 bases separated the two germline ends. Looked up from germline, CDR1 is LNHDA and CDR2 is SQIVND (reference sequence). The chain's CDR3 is CASSTQIQGLSGNTIYF. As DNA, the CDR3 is TGTGCCAGTAGTACCCAAATACAGGGTCTCTCTGGAAACACCATATATTTT.

The CDR3 region has the DNA TGTGCCAGCAGTTACTCGATTGGGGGAGGTTCACCCCTCCACTTT. Encoded protein: CASSYSIGGGSPLHF. The chain uses TRBV6-5 and TRBJ1-6, with D possibly TRBD1 on 5 matching bases. CDR1 MNHEY and CDR2 SVGAGI come from the germline V gene. V lost 0 bases and J lost 9, with 12 bases in between. This CDR3 is built from 15 residues.

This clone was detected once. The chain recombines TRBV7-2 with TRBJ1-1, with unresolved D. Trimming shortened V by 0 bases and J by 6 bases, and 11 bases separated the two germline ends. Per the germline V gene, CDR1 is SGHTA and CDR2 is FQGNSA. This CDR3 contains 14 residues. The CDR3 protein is CASSLARGLSEAFF. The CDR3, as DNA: TGTGCCAGCAGCTTAGCTCGCGGGTTGTCTGAAGCTTTCTTT.

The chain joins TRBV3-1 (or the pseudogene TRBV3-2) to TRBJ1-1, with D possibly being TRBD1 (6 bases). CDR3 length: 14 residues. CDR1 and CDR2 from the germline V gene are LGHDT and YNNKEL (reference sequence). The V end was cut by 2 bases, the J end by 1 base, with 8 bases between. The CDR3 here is CASSQWDTNTEAFF. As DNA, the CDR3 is TGTGCCAGCAGCCAATGGGACACGAACACTGAAGCTTTCTTT.

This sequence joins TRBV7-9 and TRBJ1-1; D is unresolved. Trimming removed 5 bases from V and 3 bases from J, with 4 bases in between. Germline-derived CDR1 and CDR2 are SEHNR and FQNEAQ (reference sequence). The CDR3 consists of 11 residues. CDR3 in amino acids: CASSRDTEAFF. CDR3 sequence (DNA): TGTGCCAGCAGCCGGGACACTGAAGCTTTCTTT.